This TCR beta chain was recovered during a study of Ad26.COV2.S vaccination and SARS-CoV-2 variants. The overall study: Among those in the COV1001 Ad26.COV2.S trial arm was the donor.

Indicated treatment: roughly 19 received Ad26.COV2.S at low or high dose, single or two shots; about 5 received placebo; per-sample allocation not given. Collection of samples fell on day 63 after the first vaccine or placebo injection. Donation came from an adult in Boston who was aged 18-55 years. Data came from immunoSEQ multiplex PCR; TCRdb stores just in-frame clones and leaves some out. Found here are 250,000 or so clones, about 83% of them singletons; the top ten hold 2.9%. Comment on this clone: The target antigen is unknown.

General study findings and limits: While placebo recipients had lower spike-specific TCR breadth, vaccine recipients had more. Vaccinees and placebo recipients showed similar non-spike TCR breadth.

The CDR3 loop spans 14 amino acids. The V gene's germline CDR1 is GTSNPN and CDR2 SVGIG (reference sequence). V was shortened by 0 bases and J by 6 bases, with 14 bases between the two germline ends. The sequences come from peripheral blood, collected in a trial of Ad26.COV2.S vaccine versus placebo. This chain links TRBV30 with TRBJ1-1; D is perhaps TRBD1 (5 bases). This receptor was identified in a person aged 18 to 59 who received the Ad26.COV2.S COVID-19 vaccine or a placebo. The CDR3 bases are TGTGCCTGGAGTGTGGGGAAGGGGATACCTGAAGCTTTCTTT. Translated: CAWSVGKGIPEAFF.